This T cell receptor beta chain derives from a study of T cells in tuberculosis. The V and J ends lost 3 bases and 7 bases respectively, with 16 bases between them. Germline CDR1 reads SGDLS; CDR2 reads YYNGEE. The CDR3 is made up of 14 amino acids. Produced via immunoSEQ multiplex PCR; TCRdb's table is partial and in-frame only. Here the sample spans about 20,000 clones, 85% to 90% being singletons. Input material: PBMCs. The TCR was taken from a donor aged 10-29 years with latent tuberculosis or without tuberculosis infection. The chain employs TRBV9 and TRBJ1-2; D gene unclear. In DNA, the CDR3 is TGTGCCAGCAGCGGGTCCCGGGGTCATGGTGGCTACACCTTC. Protein product: CASSGSRGHGGYTF. Supplemented by reference TRBV9 and TRBJ1-2, the full variable domain reads DSGVTQTPKHLITATGQRVTLRCSPRSGDLSVYWYQQSLDQGLQFLIQYYNGEERAKGNILERFSAQQFPDLHSELNLSSLELGDSALYFCASSGSRGHGGYTFGSGTRLTVV.